The 26 T cell receptor beta chains reported below all come from one sample, sequenced in a study of T cell responses to AZD1222 COVID-19 vaccine. The data were produced by immunoSEQ multiplex PCR, yet TCRdb's version contains in-frame clones alone and is incomplete. The sample has around 100,000 clones, 85% seen once. Sequenced here: peripheral blood, sampled 28 days after the second AZD1222 dose. The receptors here all came from an adult who received the AZD1222 COVID-19 vaccine.

This clone was found a few times. The J gene is TRBJ2-7, the V gene TRBV29-1; D might be TRBD1 (5 bases). Trimming removed 6 bases from V and 7 bases from J, with 19 bases in between. Germline lookup yields CDR1 SQVTM and CDR2 ANQGSEA. This CDR3 region has 13 residues. The CDR3 here is CSVTTGQGGEQYF. The CDR3 nucleotides read TGCAGCGTGACAACTGGGCAGGGCGGTGAGCAGTACTTC.

In regard to this clone: A junction boundary mismatches the germline segment, possibly from a read error. This chain links TRBV6-2 or TRBV6-3 with TRBJ2-7, with D possibly matching TRBD1 (6 bases). The CDR3 is 14 amino acids. In germline, CDR1 is MNHEY, CDR2 SVGEGT. The CDR3: CASSSTGSRYEQYF. CDR3 nucleotide sequence: TGTGCCAGCAGTTCAACAGGGTCCCGCTACGAGCAGTATTTC.

V gene TRBV6-2 or TRBV6-3 combines with J gene TRBJ2-7; the match to TRBD1 covers 9 bases. The junction had 11 bases not matched to a gene; V was cut back by 2 bases and J by 3 bases. Germline V gives CDR1 MNHEY, CDR2 SVGEGT. The CDR3 length is 17 residues. CDR3 protein: CASSYGQGFLNLYEQYF. In DNA form, the CDR3 reads TGTGCCAGCAGTTACGGACAGGGGTTTCTAAACCTCTACGAGCAGTACTTC.

The chain carries TRBV7-9 and TRBJ1-1; D is perhaps TRBD1 (5 bases). The CDR3 has 14 amino acids. CDR1 and CDR2 from the germline V gene are SEHNR and FQNEAQ (reference sequence). V lost 5 bases and J lost 5, with 15 bases in between. The CDR3 DNA reads TGTGCCAGCAGCCCGGACCAGGGTTGGACTGAAGCTTTCTTT. This codes for CASSPDQGWTEAFF.

The chain employs TRBV2 and TRBJ1-2; no definite D call. The length of the CDR3 is 15 residues. Trimming cost V 3 bases and J 0 bases, with 11 bases left between them. Germline V CDR1 and CDR2: SNHLY, FYNNEI. The CDR3 is CASSEDRQTNYGYTF. In nucleotides, the CDR3 is TGTGCCAGCAGTGAGGATCGCCAAACTAACTATGGCTACACCTTC.

This clone appeared a single time. The chain carries TRBV28 and TRBJ2-2; D not certain. The V and J ends lost 3 bases and 7 bases respectively, with 6 bases between them. Germline CDR1 is MDHEN and CDR2 is SYDVKM. This CDR3 has 12 amino acids. The DNA for the CDR3 is TGTGCCAGCAGTTTGTATAGCGGGGAGCTGTTTTTT. Translating gives CASSLYSGELFF.

The rearrangement joins TRBV5-6 to TRBJ2-1; maybe TRBD2 (5 bases). Trimming removed 0 bases from V and 9 bases from J, with 7 bases in between. From germline, CDR1 is SGHDT and CDR2 YYEEEE. This CDR3 contains 12 residues. The CDR3 is CASSLVLAEQFF. The CDR3 DNA reads TGTGCCAGCAGCTTGGTTCTAGCTGAGCAGTTCTTC. The full variable domain, rest sourced from reference TRBV5-6 and TRBJ2-1, is DAGVTQSPTHLIKTRGQQVTLRCSPKSGHDTVSWYQQALGQGPQFIFQYYEEEERQRGNFPDRFSGHQFPNYSSELNVNALLLGDSALYLCASSLVLAEQFFGPGTRLTVL.

The gene calls are TRBV11-3 and TRBJ2-2; TRBD2 agrees at 11 bases. Trimming removed 4 bases from V and 3 bases from J; junction bases left unmatched: 4. CDR3 length equals 16 residues. The germline gives CDR1 SGHNT, CDR2 YENEEA. Here the CDR3 reads CASSSLSGGDTGELFF. DNA of the CDR3: TGTGCCAGCAGCTCCCTTAGCGGGGGGGACACCGGGGAGCTGTTTTTT.

This chain connects TRBV9 to TRBJ2-3, with 15 bases fitting TRBD2. The germline V gene has CDR1 SGDLS and CDR2 YYNGEE. The CDR3 runs to 17 residues. With V trimmed by 7 bases and J by 2 bases, 8 bases remained unmatched. Here the CDR3 reads CASARTSGGVNTDTQYF. The DNA of the CDR3 is TGTGCCAGCGCCAGGACTAGCGGGGGGGTTAACACAGATACGCAGTATTTT.

The chain combines TRBV28 with TRBJ1-1; D possibly corresponds to TRBD1 (6 bases). Trimming left V 0 bases short and J 8 bases short, with 19 bases between. Per the germline V gene, CDR1 is MDHEN and CDR2 is SYDVKM. The CDR3 runs 16 residues. The CDR3 DNA reads TGTGCCAGCAGTTTATGGTCCTCAAGGGGGGAAAACGAAGCTTTCTTT. This sequence encodes CASSLWSSRGENEAFF.

The J gene is TRBJ2-7, the V gene TRBV10-3; D might be TRBD1 (6 bases). The CDR3 totals 13 residues. Looked up from germline, CDR1 is ENHRY and CDR2 is SYGVKD. V lost 3 bases, J lost 2 bases, and 8 bases lay in between. CDR3 loop: CAISEGTPYEQYF. The CDR3 DNA follows: TGTGCCATCAGTGAAGGGACACCCTACGAGCAGTACTTC.

The gene calls are TRBV29-1 and TRBJ2-5; 10 positions agree with TRBD1. V trimming: 7 bases; J trimming: 4 bases; junction bases outside the gene matches: 9. The CDR3 extends over 14 amino acids. The germline V gene encodes CDR1 SQVTM and CDR2 ANQGSEA. The CDR3 protein is CSALTGGSSETQYF. The CDR3 region has the DNA TGCAGCGCCCTGACAGGGGGCTCTTCAGAGACCCAGTACTTC.

This clone was counted only a few times. The gene calls are TRBV7-8 and TRBJ1-2, with 9 bases matching TRBD1. This CDR3 contains 18 residues. Germline lookup yields CDR1 SGHVS and CDR2 FQNEAQ. Trimming cost V 4 bases and J 0 bases; bases outside gene matches: 12. The CDR3 DNA sequence: TGTGCCAGCAGCTCTAGTGTAGCCTACAGGGGGCCTAACTATGGCTACACCTTC. It translates to CASSSSVAYRGPNYGYTF.

The chain is built from TRBV7-2 and TRBJ1-5; D ambiguous. CDR1 is SGHTA, CDR2 FQGNSA, per germline. There are 15 residues in the CDR3. V was trimmed by 5 bases and J by 6 bases, leaving 17 bases between them. The CDR3, as DNA: TGTGCCAGCAGCCTTAGTGTAGGGTACCCTCAGCCCCAGCATTTT. This gives the protein CASSLSVGYPQPQHF.

This chain uses TRBV30 with TRBJ1-2, with D perhaps TRBD1 (5 bases). This CDR3 is 12 amino acids long. Trimming left V 4 bases short and J 9 bases short, with 15 bases between. CDR1 GTSNPN and CDR2 SVGIG come from the germline V gene (reference sequence). The CDR3 sequence is CAWTQGSYSYTF. For the CDR3, the DNA is TGTGCCTGGACCCAGGGATCGTATAGCTACACCTTC.

The chain combines TRBV19 with TRBJ2-7; D might be TRBD2 (5 bases). This CDR3 has 13 residues. V dropped 6 bases and J dropped 7 bases, with 16 bases sitting between them. Germline values: CDR1 LNHDA, CDR2 SQIVND (reference sequence). The CDR3 DNA reads TGTGCCAGTAGGCCGGCCGGGCCGGGGGAGCAGTACTTC. It translates to CASRPAGPGEQYF.

The rearrangement joins TRBV7-3 to TRBJ2-1; possibly TRBD2 for D (6 bases). The CDR3 length is 14 residues. V lost 2 bases, J lost 6 bases, and 11 bases lay in between. Germline lookup yields CDR1 SGHTA and CDR2 FQGTGA. CDR3 bases: TGTGCCAGCAGCTTACAGACCGGGGGCAATGAGCAGTTCTTC. This sequence encodes CASSLQTGGNEQFF.

The V call is TRBV9, the J call TRBJ2-1, with D possibly matching TRBD1 (5 bases). Trimming shortened V by 0 bases and J by 3 bases, and 10 bases separated the two germline ends. The CDR3 sequence is 15 residues long. Per the germline V gene, CDR1 is SGDLS and CDR2 is YYNGEE. The DNA of the CDR3 is TGTGCCAGCAGCGTAGAGGGGCGGTTCTACAATGAGCAGTTCTTC. This gives the protein CASSVEGRFYNEQFF. Full variable domain (rest looked up from reference TRBV9 and TRBJ2-1): DSGVTQTPKHLITATGQRVTLRCSPRSGDLSVYWYQQSLDQGLQFLIQYYNGEERAKGNILERFSAQQFPDLHSELNLSSLELGDSALYFCASSVEGRFYNEQFFGPGTRLTVL.

The genes are TRBV24-1 and TRBJ2-1, with 8 bases aligning to TRBD1. This CDR3 has 14 residues. Germline trimming cut 5 bases from V and 5 bases from J; bases unmatched to any gene: 4. Germline values: CDR1 KGHDR, CDR2 SFDVKD. CDR3 nucleotides: TGTGCCACCAGTGGAGACAGGGGAAACAATGAGCAGTTCTTC. Translating gives CATSGDRGNNEQFF.

This rearrangement joins TRBV3-1 (or the pseudogene TRBV3-2) to TRBJ1-4; D gene unclear. Trimming pared 6 bases from V and 7 bases from J, leaving 15 bases between. CDR3 length: 14 amino acids. From germline, CDR1 is LGHDT and CDR2 YNNKEL (reference sequence). CDR3 protein: CASSNTGEGEKLFF. CDR3 nucleotides: TGTGCCAGCAGTAATACTGGCGAGGGTGAAAAACTGTTTTTT.

The chain carries TRBV28 and TRBJ2-3, with TRBD2 as a possible D gene (5 bases). The CDR3 sequence is 14 residues long. V was pared by 3 bases and J by 2 bases, with 9 bases between. Germline loops: CDR1 MDHEN, CDR2 SYDVKM. The CDR3 is CASSFASLTDTQYF. For the CDR3, the DNA is TGTGCCAGCAGTTTTGCTAGCCTCACAGATACGCAGTATTTT.

The rearrangement uses TRBV5-1 and TRBJ2-1; TRBD2 matches 7 bases. J gave up 3 bases and V 1 base, and 7 bases lay outside the gene matches. The CDR3 spans 16 residues. CDR1 and CDR2 from the germline V gene are SGHRS and YFSETQ. The CDR3 protein is CASSLYLRELYNEQFF. CDR3 nucleotides: TGCGCCAGCAGCTTGTATTTGCGGGAGCTCTACAATGAGCAGTTCTTC.

The V gene is TRBV6-5, the J gene TRBJ2-7; the D gene could be TRBD1 or TRBD2 (5 bases each). This CDR3 comprises 13 residues. Deletions cut 2 bases from V and 3 bases from J, with 8 bases between. Germline CDR1 MNHEY, CDR2 SVGAGI. The CDR3 loop reads CASSYGGDYEQYF. The DNA for the CDR3 is TGTGCCAGCAGTTACGGGGGAGACTACGAGCAGTACTTC.

This clone was observed a handful of times. The chain recombines TRBV27 with TRBJ2-1; 10 positions agree with TRBD2. From germline, CDR1 is MNHEY and CDR2 SMNVEV (reference sequence). The CDR3 extends over 15 amino acids. V was clipped by 5 bases and J by 3 bases; unmatched bases: 4. This CDR3 reads CASSLAGERYNEQFF. The CDR3 DNA sequence: TGTGCCAGCAGTCTAGCGGGAGAGCGCTACAATGAGCAGTTCTTC.

The chain links TRBV19 to TRBJ1-6; maybe TRBD1 (5 bases). This CDR3 region has 15 residues. Between the trimmed V and J ends, which lost 3 bases and 5 bases, there was a span of 11 bases. The germline gives CDR1 LNHDA, CDR2 SQIVND (reference sequence). This chain's CDR3 is CASSMGQGNNSPLHF. CDR3 DNA: TGTGCCAGTAGTATGGGGCAGGGAAATAATTCACCCCTCCACTTT.

This CDR3 is CATTGGAGEQYF. In DNA form, the CDR3 reads TGTGCCACCACCGGGGGGGCGGGAGAGCAGTACTTC. The chain joins TRBV6-6 to TRBJ2-7, with TRBD2 matching 8 bases. This CDR3 region has 12 residues. CDR1 and CDR2 from the germline V gene are MNHNY and SVGAGI (reference sequence). The ends lost 10 bases at V and 7 bases at J; junction bases unmatched: 9.